At least ten counts were recorded for the clone carrying this TCR beta chain. TCRdb's copy holds only in-frame clones and misses some; the assay was immunoSEQ multiplex PCR. The sample gives about 120,000 clones, roughly 93% of which show up once; roughly 0.15% is in the top ten. This sample is drawn from a study of OX40 agonist ivuxolimab in advanced cancers. At the level of the study: Having had anti-PD-1, anti-PD-L1 or anti-CTLA-4 therapy before was allowed, and approximately 40% had some.

Trimming took off 5 bases at V and 4 bases at J, with 13 bases between the two ends. CDR3 length equals 13 residues. Germline loops: CDR1 SGHRS, CDR2 YFSETQ. This specimen consisted of CD4+ or CD8+ T cells sorted from blood, obtained in a trial of the OX40 agonist ivuxolimab. The chain joins TRBV5-1 to TRBJ2-7, with D possibly being TRBD2 (5 bases). The sequence was obtained from an adult with an advanced solid tumor such as melanoma, head and neck, liver or kidney cancer. CDR3 in amino acids: CASRVHPGYEQYF. Here the CDR3 DNA reads TGCGCCAGCAGGGTCCACCCGGGGTACGAGCAGTACTTC.